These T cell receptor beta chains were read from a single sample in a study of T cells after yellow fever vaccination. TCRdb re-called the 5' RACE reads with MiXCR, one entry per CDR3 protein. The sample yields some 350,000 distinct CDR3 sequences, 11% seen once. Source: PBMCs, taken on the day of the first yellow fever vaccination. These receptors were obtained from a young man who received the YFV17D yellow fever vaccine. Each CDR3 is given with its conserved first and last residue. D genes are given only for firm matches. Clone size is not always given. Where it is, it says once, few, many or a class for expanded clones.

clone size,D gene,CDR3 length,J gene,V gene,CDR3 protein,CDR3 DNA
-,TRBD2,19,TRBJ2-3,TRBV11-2,CASSLTQRGVFFSTDTQYF,TGTGCCAGCAGCTTAACCCAGCGGGGGGTCTTCTTTAGCACAGATACGCAGTATTTT
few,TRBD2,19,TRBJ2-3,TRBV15,CATSRDHLLGPGGTDTQYF,TGTGCCACCAGCAGAGATCACCTTCTGGGCCCGGGGGGTACAGATACGCAGTATTTT
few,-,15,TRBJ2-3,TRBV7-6,CASSLSGVSTDTQYF,TGTGCCAGCAGCTTATCAGGCGTTAGCACAGATACGCAGTATTTT
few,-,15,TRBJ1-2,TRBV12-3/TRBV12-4,CASSPPTGGVNGYTF,TGTGCCAGCAGTCCCCCGACAGGAGGGGTAAATGGCTACACCTTC
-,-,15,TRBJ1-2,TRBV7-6,CASSLEAGGNYGYTF,TGTGCCAGCAGCTTAGAGGCAGGAGGGAACTATGGCTACACCTTC
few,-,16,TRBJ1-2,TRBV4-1,CASSPAGGGGNYGYTF,TGCGCCAGCAGCCCGGCCGGGGGAGGGGGTAACTATGGCTACACCTTC
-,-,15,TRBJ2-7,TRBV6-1,CASSPSGTQSGEQYF,TGTGCCAGCAGTCCATCCGGGACTCAGTCGGGGGAGCAGTACTTC
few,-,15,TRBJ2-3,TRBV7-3,CASSRDSQSTDTQYF,TGTGCCAGCAGCCGGGACTCCCAAAGCACAGATACGCAGTATTTT
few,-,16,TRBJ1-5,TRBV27,CASRNRAQGFDQPQHF,TGTGCCAGCAGAAATAGAGCCCAAGGCTTTGATCAGCCCCAGCATTTT
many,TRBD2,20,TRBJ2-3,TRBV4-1,CASSQTPGLAGGRRTDTQYF,TGCGCCAGCAGCCAAACCCCGGGACTAGCGGGGGGGCGCAGGACAGATACGCAGTATTTT
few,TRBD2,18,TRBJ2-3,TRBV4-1,CASSQGGIAGESTDTQYF,TGCGCCAGCAGCCAAGGAGGGATAGCGGGGGAGAGCACAGATACGCAGTATTTT
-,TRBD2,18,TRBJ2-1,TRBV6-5,CASSSLPKTSGDHNEQFF,TGTGCCAGCAGTTCCTTACCGAAGACTAGCGGGGACCACAATGAGCAGTTCTTC
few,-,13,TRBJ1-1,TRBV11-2,CASTPTGNTEAFF,TGTGCCAGCACCCCGACAGGGAACACTGAAGCTTTCTTT
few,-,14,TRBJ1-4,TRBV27,CASRGAATNEKLFF,TGTGCCAGCAGGGGGGCTGCAACTAATGAAAAACTGTTTTTT
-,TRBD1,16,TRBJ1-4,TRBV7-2,CASSSPGQGAREKLFF,TGTGCCAGCAGCTCTCCGGGACAGGGGGCGCGAGAAAAACTGTTTTTT
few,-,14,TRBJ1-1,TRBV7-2,CASSFKDGNTEAFF,TGTGCCAGCAGCTTTAAGGACGGAAACACTGAAGCTTTCTTT
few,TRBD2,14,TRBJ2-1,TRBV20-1,CSARWGGAYNEQFF,TGCAGTGCTAGGTGGGGGGGGGCCTACAATGAGCAGTTCTTC
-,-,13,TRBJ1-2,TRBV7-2,CASSFPALDGYTF,TGTGCCAGCAGCTTCCCGGCCTTGGATGGCTACACCTTC
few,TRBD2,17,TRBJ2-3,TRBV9,CASSVDRGGRATDTQYF,TGTGCCAGCAGCGTAGACCGGGGGGGGCGTGCCACAGATACGCAGTATTTT
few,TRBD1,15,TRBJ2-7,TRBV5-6,CASWFSGQGSYEQYF,TGTGCCAGCTGGTTCTCGGGACAGGGCTCCTACGAGCAGTACTTC
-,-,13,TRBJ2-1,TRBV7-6,CASSLEQIGEQFF,TGTGCCAGCAGCTTAGAACAGATTGGTGAGCAGTTCTTC
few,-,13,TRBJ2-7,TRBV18,CASSPGYSYEQYF,TGTGCCAGCTCACCCGGATACTCCTACGAGCAGTACTTC
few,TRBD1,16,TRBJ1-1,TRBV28,CASSLSWAGGGTEAFF,TGTGCCAGCAGTTTATCGTGGGCAGGGGGAGGCACTGAAGCTTTCTTT
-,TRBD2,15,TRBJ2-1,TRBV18,CASSLRGLADNEQFF,TGTGCCAGCTCACTCCGGGGACTAGCGGACAATGAGCAGTTCTTC
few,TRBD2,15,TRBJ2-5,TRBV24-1,CATSDPRGVGETQYF,TGTGCCACCAGTGACCCGCGGGGGGTCGGGGAGACCCAGTACTTC
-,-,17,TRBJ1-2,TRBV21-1,CASSAHPEEQEGNGYTF,TGTGCCAGCAGCGCCCACCCCGAGGAACAGGAGGGTAATGGCTACACCTTC
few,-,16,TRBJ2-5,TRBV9,CASSVAPGVEQETQYF,TGTGCCAGCAGCGTAGCCCCCGGGGTAGAGCAAGAGACCCAGTACTTC
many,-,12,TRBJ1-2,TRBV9,CASSPWDGRYTF,TGTGCCAGCAGCCCTTGGGACGGGCGGTACACCTTC
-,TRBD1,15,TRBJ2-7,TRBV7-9,CASSRNTGGSYEQYF,TGTGCCAGCAGCCGAAACACAGGGGGTTCCTACGAGCAGTACTTC
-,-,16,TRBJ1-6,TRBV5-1,CASSFGGRTYNSPLHF,TGCGCCAGCAGCTTTGGGGGTAGGACCTATAATTCACCCCTCCACTTT
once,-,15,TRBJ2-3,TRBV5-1,CASSLATGYTDTQYF,TGCGCCAGCAGCTTGGCCACAGGGTACACAGATACGCAGTATTTT
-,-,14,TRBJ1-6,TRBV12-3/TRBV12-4,CASSFQGTNSPLHF,TGTGCCAGCAGTTTCCAGGGAACTAATTCACCCCTCCACTTT
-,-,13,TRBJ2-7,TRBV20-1,CSASSRQTYEQYF,TGCAGTGCTAGCTCGCGACAGACCTACGAGCAGTACTTC
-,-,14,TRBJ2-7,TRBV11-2,CASSLLAANYEQYF,TGTGCCAGCAGCTTATTGGCGGCTAACTACGAGCAGTACTTC
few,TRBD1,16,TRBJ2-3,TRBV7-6,CASSLDTGGKADTQYF,TGTGCCAGCAGCTTAGACACAGGGGGGAAAGCAGATACGCAGTATTTT
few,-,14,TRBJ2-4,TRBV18,CASSPPPAKNIQYF,TGTGCCAGCTCCCCGCCTCCAGCCAAAAACATTCAGTACTTC
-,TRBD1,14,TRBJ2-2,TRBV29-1,CSVAGTGYTGELFF,TGCAGCGTCGCCGGGACAGGGTATACCGGGGAGCTGTTTTTT
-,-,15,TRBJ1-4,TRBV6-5,CASSYSGLLNEKLFF,TGTGCCAGCAGTTACTCAGGGCTACTTAATGAAAAACTGTTTTTT
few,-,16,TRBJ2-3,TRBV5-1,CAIPLRTGTRGGTQYF,TGCGCCATCCCACTCCGGACGGGAACAAGAGGAGGTACGCAGTATTTT
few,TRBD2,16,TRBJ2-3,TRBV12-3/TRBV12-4,CASSLAGGGAGDTQYF,TGTGCCAGCAGTTTAGCTGGCGGGGGGGCTGGAGATACGCAGTATTTT
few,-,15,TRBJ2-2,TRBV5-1,CASSFGQLGTGELFF,TGCGCCAGCAGCTTCGGACAGTTGGGCACCGGGGAGCTGTTTTTT
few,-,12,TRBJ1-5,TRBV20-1,CSGGSFPKPQHF,TGCAGTGGAGGGTCGTTCCCAAAACCCCAGCATTTT
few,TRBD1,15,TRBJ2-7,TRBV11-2,CASSPRQGLTYEQYF,TGTGCCAGCAGCCCCCGACAGGGGTTAACCTACGAGCAGTACTTC
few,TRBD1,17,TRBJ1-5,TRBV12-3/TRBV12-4,CASSLNLGQGTGQPQHF,TGTGCCAGCAGCCTTAACTTGGGACAGGGGACTGGGCAGCCCCAGCATTTT
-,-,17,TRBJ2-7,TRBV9,CASSVGTLAGGKYEQYF,TGTGCCAGCAGCGTAGGAACTCTGGCAGGGGGGAAATACGAGCAGTACTTC
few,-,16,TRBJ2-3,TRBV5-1,CASSLMSGSMEDTQYF,TGCGCCAGCAGCTTGATGTCCGGAAGCATGGAAGATACGCAGTATTTT
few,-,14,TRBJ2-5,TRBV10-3,CAISGSGVEETQYF,TGTGCCATCAGTGGCTCAGGGGTTGAAGAGACCCAGTACTTC
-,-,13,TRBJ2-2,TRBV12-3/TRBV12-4,CASSRDLFGELFF,TGTGCCAGCAGTCGGGACCTCTTCGGGGAGCTGTTTTTT
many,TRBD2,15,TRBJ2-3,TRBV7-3,CASSWSGGATDTQYF,TGTGCCAGCAGCTGGAGCGGGGGGGCCACAGATACGCAGTATTTT
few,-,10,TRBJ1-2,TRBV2,CAKRGYGYTF,TGTGCCAAAAGGGGATATGGCTACACCTTC
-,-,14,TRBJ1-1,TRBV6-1,CASRTVQGNTEAFF,TGTGCCAGCAGGACGGTACAGGGGAACACTGAAGCTTTCTTT
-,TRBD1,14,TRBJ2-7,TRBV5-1,CASSLTGGASEQYF,TGCGCCAGCAGCTTGACAGGGGGCGCGTCCGAGCAGTACTTC
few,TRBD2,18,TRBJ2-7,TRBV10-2,CASSTTPQGGGLTYEQYF,TGCGCCAGCAGTACCACCCCCCAGGGCGGGGGGCTTACCTACGAGCAGTACTTC
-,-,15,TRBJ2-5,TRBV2,CASRVGLHASETQYF,TGTGCCAGCAGAGTTGGACTACACGCCTCAGAGACCCAGTACTTC
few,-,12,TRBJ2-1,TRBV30,CAWSDPGGEQFF,TGTGCCTGGAGCGACCCTGGGGGTGAGCAGTTCTTC